Presented here are 18 T cell receptor beta chains from one specimen sequenced in a study of control samples from healthy donors and cancer patients. Generated by immunoSEQ multiplex PCR, the TCRdb table keeps only in-frame clones and is missing some. This table holds 100,000 or so clones, approximately 89% found once. The sequencing input was blood. The receptor source for this set is a woman aged 25 to 39 in good health.

The chain carries TRBV5-1 and TRBJ2-2; maybe TRBD2 (5 bases). V was cut by 1 base and J by 2 bases, with 12 bases left in between. The CDR3 length is 16 residues. Germline lookup yields CDR1 SGHRS and CDR2 YFSETQ. The CDR3 sequence is CASSLIPGTNTGELFF. DNA for the CDR3: TGCGCCAGCAGCTTGATTCCGGGAACCAACACCGGGGAGCTGTTTTTT. Together with reference TRBV5-1 and TRBJ2-2, the CDR3 gives the full variable domain: KAGVTQTPRYLIKTRGQQVTLSCSPISGHRSVSWYQQTPGQGLQFLFEYFSETQRNKGNFPGRFSGRQFSNSRSEMNVSTLELGDSALYLCASSLIPGTNTGELFFGEGSRLTVL.

A few counts support this clone. The CDR3 is CASSVDKREPWFYGYTF. The CDR3 nucleotides read TGTGCCAGCAGCGTAGACAAACGTGAACCGTGGTTCTATGGCTACACCTTC. The chain employs TRBV9 and TRBJ1-2, with D unresolved. This CDR3 has 17 residues. The germline V gene encodes CDR1 SGDLS and CDR2 YYNGEE. V was pared by 0 bases and J by 4 bases, with 19 bases between.

In this sample, this clone turned up once. The chain has TRBV28 and TRBJ2-3, with D hard to call. In germline, CDR1 is MDHEN, CDR2 SYDVKM. The CDR3 runs to 16 residues. Trimming stripped 6 bases from V and 0 bases from J, with 16 bases between. The CDR3 bases are TGTGCCAGCAGGATAGGGAAGGGAACTAGCACAGATACGCAGTATTTT. Amino acids: CASRIGKGTSTDTQYF.

The rearrangement joins TRBV15 to TRBJ1-3; no reliable D call. In germline, CDR1 is LNHNV, CDR2 YYDKDF (reference sequence). The CDR3 runs 15 residues. V shed 0 bases and J shed 4 bases, with 10 bases lying between them. The CDR3 DNA reads as TGTGCCACCAGCAGAGAATACGACGGGGGAAACACCATATATTTT. It yields the protein CATSREYDGGNTIYF.

This clone came up once. The gene calls are TRBV4-1 and TRBJ1-1; D may be TRBD1 (5 bases). The germline V gene has CDR1 MGHRA and CDR2 YSYEKL. Trimming stripped 1 base from V and 6 bases from J, with 15 bases between. There are 15 residues in the CDR3. The CDR3 bases are TGCGCCAGCAGCCAAGTCGGAAGGGGTCGAGCTGAAGCTTTCTTT. This sequence encodes CASSQVGRGRAEAFF.

The rearrangement uses TRBV7-3 and TRBJ2-5, with 12 bases fitting TRBD2. V was pared by 5 bases and J by 5 bases, with 9 bases of the junction left unmatched. The CDR3 spans 16 residues. Germline-derived CDR1 and CDR2 are SGHTA and FQGTGA. In DNA, the CDR3 is TGTGCCAGCAGCACCGATTCTAGCGGGGGGGCGGAGACCCAGTACTTC. Amino acid sequence: CASSTDSSGGAETQYF. The variable domain in full, with the rest retrieved from reference TRBV7-3 and TRBJ2-5, is GAGVSQTPSNKVTEKGKYVELRCDPISGHTALYWYRQSLGQGPEFLIYFQGTGAADDSGLPNDRFFAVRPEGSVSTLKIQRTERGDSAVYLCASSTDSSGGAETQYFGPGTRLLVL.

J is TRBJ1-1 and V is TRBV11-2; TRBD1 might be the D (5 bases). The CDR3 is made up of 14 amino acids. The V gene's germline CDR1 is SGHAT and CDR2 FQNNGV. V lost 5 bases to trimming and J lost 4 bases, with 14 bases between them. CDR3 nucleotides: TGTGCCAGCAGCACTGACAGCCTGGGCACTGAAGCTTTCTTT. Amino acid sequence: CASSTDSLGTEAFF.

The chain has TRBV7-9 and TRBJ1-1, with D tentatively TRBD1 (6 bases). Germline V lookup: CDR1 SEHNR, CDR2 FQNEAQ (reference sequence). The CDR3 loop spans 15 amino acids. V was shortened by 5 bases and J by 10 bases, with 23 bases between the two germline ends. CDR3 amino acids: CASSHGGHAEGGAFF. In DNA, the CDR3 is TGTGCCAGCAGCCACGGGGGACACGCTGAGGGGGGAGCTTTCTTT.

The genes are TRBV28 and TRBJ1-2; D is undetermined. The germline V gene encodes CDR1 MDHEN and CDR2 SYDVKM. Trimming pared 2 bases from V and 2 bases from J, leaving 12 bases between. The CDR3 runs 15 residues. CDR3 sequence (DNA): TGTGCCAGCAGTTTAGGTACCCGCGTAAACTATGGCTACACCTTC. It encodes CASSLGTRVNYGYTF.

This clone was observed a handful of times. The V and J genes are TRBV28 and TRBJ1-5, with a tentative D call TRBD1 (6 bases). Germline CDR1 and CDR2: MDHEN and SYDVKM. The V end was cut by 11 bases, the J end by 6 bases, with 20 bases between. The CDR3 is 14 residues long. The CDR3 coding sequence is TGTGCCGGGGGCGGGATTGTGGCTGCTCAGCCCCAGCATTTT. Its protein is CAGGGIVAAQPQHF.

V usage is TRBV6-5 and J usage is TRBJ2-1; D remains unclear. The germline CDR1 and CDR2 sequences are MNHEY and SVGAGI. V shed 6 bases and J shed 0 bases, with 6 bases lying between them. CDR3 size: 13 residues. The CDR3 DNA is TGTGCCAGCAGGGGTAGCTCCTACAATGAGCAGTTCTTC. It yields the protein CASRGSSYNEQFF.

The chain links TRBV12-3 or TRBV12-4 to TRBJ2-1; no clear D gene. The CDR3 consists of 13 residues. Trimming took off 6 bases at V and 9 bases at J, with 15 bases between the two ends. CDR3 amino acids: CASSPTDGLEQFF. Here the CDR3 DNA reads TGTGCCAGCAGCCCCACGGATGGTCTTGAGCAGTTCTTC.

The gene calls are TRBV18 and TRBJ1-1, with D perhaps TRBD1 (5 bases). With 8 bases removed from V and 1 base from J, the gap between germline ends came to 11 bases. Looked up from germline, CDR1 is KGHSH and CDR2 is LQKENI. The CDR3 has 13 residues. The CDR3 loop reads CASAMGGNTEAFF. The CDR3, as DNA: TGTGCCAGCGCAATGGGGGGGAACACTGAAGCTTTCTTT.

The chain recombines TRBV6-5 with TRBJ2-7; 7 bases map to TRBD2. V lost 11 bases, J lost 1 base, and 5 bases stayed unmatched. Looked up from germline, CDR1 is MNHEY and CDR2 is SVGAGI. CDR3 length: 12 residues. DNA for the CDR3: TGTGCCCTTGGCGGGGGTTCCTACGAGCAGTACTTC. Its protein is CALGGGSYEQYF.

The rearrangement uses TRBV19 and TRBJ1-2; 7 bases are shared with TRBD1. CDR3 length: 13 amino acids. Germline CDR1 LNHDA, CDR2 SQIVND (reference sequence). The J segment lost 0 bases and the V segment lost 6 bases, leaving 1 base of the junction unmatched. CDR3 sequence (DNA): TGTGCCAGTAGCCAGGGGGCTAACTATGGCTACACCTTC. It encodes CASSQGANYGYTF.

The chain is built from TRBV27 and TRBJ1-2; the D gene is possibly TRBD1 (6 bases). The germline V gene encodes CDR1 MNHEY and CDR2 SMNVEV (reference sequence). V shed 5 bases and J shed 4 bases, with 20 bases lying between them. The CDR3 has 16 residues. This CDR3 reads CASSLWGAGEIYGYTF. The CDR3 nucleotides read TGTGCCAGCAGTCTATGGGGGGCAGGGGAGATCTATGGCTACACCTTC.

J is TRBJ2-3 and V is TRBV7-3; 8 nucleotides agree with TRBD2. Trimming cost V 5 bases and J 2 bases; bases outside gene matches: 6. Per the germline V gene, CDR1 is SGHTA and CDR2 is FQGTGA. This CDR3 is 15 amino acids long. The CDR3 nucleotides read TGTGCCAGCAGCGGCGGGGGGCCAATCACAGATACGCAGTATTTT. Translating gives CASSGGGPITDTQYF.

The V call is TRBV28, the J call TRBJ1-5; 7 nucleotides agree with TRBD1. This CDR3 has 15 residues. The V segment lost 5 bases and the J segment 3 bases; nucleotides outside the gene matches: 7. CDR1 is MDHEN, CDR2 SYDVKM, per germline. CDR3: CASSPGDSHNQPQHF. CDR3 sequence (DNA): TGTGCCAGCAGTCCAGGGGACAGCCACAATCAGCCCCAGCATTTT.